This record concerns one T cell receptor (beta chain) sequence. Its specificity is not known. CD45RO-negative, CCR7-selected cells formed the naive CD8 fraction, which excluded terminally differentiated effector memory CD45RA+ cells. All donors were Caucasian adults living in Nashville, Tennessee. Generated by immunoSEQ multiplex PCR, the TCRdb table keeps only in-frame clones and is missing some. Among more than 2 million clones, around 95% were seen once, and the ten largest hold under 2%. The data belong to a study of shared clonotypes between healthy human individuals. Background on the study: The donor pool was made up of two women and three men aged 18 to 49. Used for every donor were three CD4 naive, three CD4 memory, two CD8 naive and one CD8 memory plate.

CDR1 is SGHTA, CDR2 FQGTGA, per germline. The CDR3 runs 17 residues. Trimming took 0 bases from V and 4 from J; bases not matched to a gene: 10. Study-level findings and limits: Approximately 5.1% was the fraction of naive CD4 clonotypes found shared across several donors.

The sequenced material came from naive CD8+ T cells from PBMCs. The chain combines TRBV7-3 with TRBJ1-2; 8 nucleotides line up with TRBD1. This receptor was identified in a man aged 18-30 years in good health. Some clones in this sample may be carry-over from other donors' samples. The chain's CDR3 is CASSLTPGQGRAYGYTF. The CDR3 bases are TGTGCCAGCAGCTTAACCCCCGGACAGGGTCGGGCCTATGGCTACACCTTC.